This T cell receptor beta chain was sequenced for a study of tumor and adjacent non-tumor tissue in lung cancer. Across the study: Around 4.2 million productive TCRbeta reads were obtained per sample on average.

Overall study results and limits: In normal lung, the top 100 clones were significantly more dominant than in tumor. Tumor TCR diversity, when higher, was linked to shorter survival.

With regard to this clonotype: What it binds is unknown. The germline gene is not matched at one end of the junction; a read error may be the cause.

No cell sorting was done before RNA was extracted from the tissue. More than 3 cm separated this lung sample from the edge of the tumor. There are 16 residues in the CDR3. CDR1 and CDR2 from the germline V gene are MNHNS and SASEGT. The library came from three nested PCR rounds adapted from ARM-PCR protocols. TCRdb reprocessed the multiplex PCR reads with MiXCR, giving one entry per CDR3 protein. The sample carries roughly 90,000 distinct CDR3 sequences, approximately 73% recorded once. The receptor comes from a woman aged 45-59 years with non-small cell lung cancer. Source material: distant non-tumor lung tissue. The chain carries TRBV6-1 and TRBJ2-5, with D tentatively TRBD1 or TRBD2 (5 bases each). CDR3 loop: CASSEHFKGPRETQYF. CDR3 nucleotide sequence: TGTGCCAGCAGTGAACACTTTAAGGGACCTCGAGAGACACAGTACTTC.